The clone carrying this T cell receptor (beta chain) has a handful of counts. The record originates from a study of blood T cells in healthy people across ages. Donors were healthy Caucasian individuals from Russia aged roughly 6 to 90. A second about 6 to 12 cycle PCR used barcoded and J-beta primers. Carrying 12 random nucleotides, a template-switch adaptor labeled each individual cDNA molecule. TCRdb itself ran the 5' RACE reads through MiXCR, one entry per CDR3 protein. The data hold 800,000 to 900,000 distinct CDR3 sequences, with around two thirds observed a single time. Germline CDR1 is PRHDT and CDR2 is FYEKMQ (reference sequence). V was cut by 7 bases and J by 5 bases, with 15 bases left in between. The CDR3 loop spans 13 amino acids.

Material for sequencing was blood. The genes are TRBV13 and TRBJ2-7; perhaps TRBD2 as D (7 bases). The clonotype originates from a man aged 25 to 45 in good health. CDR3 coding DNA: TGTGCCAGCAACTTGGGGGGGCTCAACGAGCAGTACTTC. Translating gives CASNLGGLNEQYF.